This record concerns one T cell receptor beta chain sequence. Its antigen remains unknown. Next came a second PCR, run for about 6 to 11 cycles, which used a sample-barcoded 5' primer along with a J-beta primer mix. The yield of each sample was at least 2.5 million CDR3-containing paired-end reads. MiXCR, applied by TCRdb to the 5' RACE reads, yields one record per CDR3 protein. In the table there are approximately 1.5 million distinct CDR3 sequences, roughly 43% of which are singletons. After removal of 2 bases from V and 4 bases from J, the junction contained 12 bases not matched to a gene. CDR3 length: 18 amino acids. Germline CDR1 reads SNHLY; CDR2 reads FYNNEI. The data originate from a study of blood T cells in healthy people across ages. General study points: Long-lived donors carried more naive CD4+ cells and greater diversity than aged donors. Because donor CMV status was unknown, expanded clonotype changes were possibly confounded.

Extraction of total RNA produced a minimum of 5 micrograms from each sample. This sequence joins TRBV2 and TRBJ2-3; 10 bases match TRBD1. The sample comprised blood. The receptor's source is a woman younger than 30 in good health. The CDR3 coding sequence is TGTGCCAGCAGTGAATCGGCCTGGACAGGGGGAAGCTCAGATACGCAGTATTTT. Its translation: CASSESAWTGGSSDTQYF.